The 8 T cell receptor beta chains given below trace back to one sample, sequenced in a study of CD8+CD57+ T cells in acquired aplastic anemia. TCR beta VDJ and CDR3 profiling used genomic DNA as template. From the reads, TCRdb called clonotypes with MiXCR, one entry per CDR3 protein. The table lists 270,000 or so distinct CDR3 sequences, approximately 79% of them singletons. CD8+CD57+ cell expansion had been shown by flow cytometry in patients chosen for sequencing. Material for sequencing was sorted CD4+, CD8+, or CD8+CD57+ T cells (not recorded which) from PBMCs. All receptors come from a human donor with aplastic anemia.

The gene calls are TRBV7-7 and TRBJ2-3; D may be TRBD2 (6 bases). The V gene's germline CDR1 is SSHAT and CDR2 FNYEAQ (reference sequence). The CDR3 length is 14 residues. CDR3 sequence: CSTRIGGGPVTQYF. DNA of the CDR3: TGTTCTACTAGGATCGGGGGAGGTCCCGTTACGCAGTATTTT.

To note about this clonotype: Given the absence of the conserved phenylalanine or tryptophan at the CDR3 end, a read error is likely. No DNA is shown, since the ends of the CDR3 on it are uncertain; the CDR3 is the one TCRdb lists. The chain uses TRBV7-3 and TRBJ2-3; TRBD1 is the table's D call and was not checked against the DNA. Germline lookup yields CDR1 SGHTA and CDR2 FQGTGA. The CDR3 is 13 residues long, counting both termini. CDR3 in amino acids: CASSPGGTGGQTQ.

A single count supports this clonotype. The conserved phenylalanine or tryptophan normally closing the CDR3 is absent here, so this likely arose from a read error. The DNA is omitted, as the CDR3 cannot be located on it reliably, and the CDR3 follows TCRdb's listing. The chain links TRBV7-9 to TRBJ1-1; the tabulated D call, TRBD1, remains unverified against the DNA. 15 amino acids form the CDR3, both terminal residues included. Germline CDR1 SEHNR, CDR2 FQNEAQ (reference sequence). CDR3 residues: CASSLDVTGNTEPFC.

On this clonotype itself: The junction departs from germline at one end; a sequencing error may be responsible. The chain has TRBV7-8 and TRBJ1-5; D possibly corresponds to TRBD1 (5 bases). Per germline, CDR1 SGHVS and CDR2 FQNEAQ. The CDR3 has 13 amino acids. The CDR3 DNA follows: TGTGCCAGTACCATACGGGGGGGTCAGCATCAGCAGTTT. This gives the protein CASTIRGGQHQQF.

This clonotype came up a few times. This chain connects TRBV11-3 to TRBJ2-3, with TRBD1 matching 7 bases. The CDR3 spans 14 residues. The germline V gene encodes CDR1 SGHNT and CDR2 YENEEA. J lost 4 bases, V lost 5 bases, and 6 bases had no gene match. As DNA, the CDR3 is TGTGCCAGCAGCACCCGACAGGGCCCAGATACGCAGTATTTT. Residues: CASSTRQGPDTQYF.

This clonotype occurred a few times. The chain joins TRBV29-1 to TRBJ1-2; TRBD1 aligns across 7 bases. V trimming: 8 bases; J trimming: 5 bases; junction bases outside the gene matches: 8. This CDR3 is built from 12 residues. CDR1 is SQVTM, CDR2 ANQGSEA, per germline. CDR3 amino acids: CSTTTGRYGYTF. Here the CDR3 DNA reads TGCAGCACCACGACAGGGAGGTATGGCTACACCTTC. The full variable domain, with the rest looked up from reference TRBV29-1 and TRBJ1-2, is SAVISQKPSRDICQRGTSLTIQCQVDSQVTMMFWYRQQPGQSLTLIATANQGSEATYESGFVIDKFPISRPNLTFSTLTVSNMSPEDSSIYLCSTTTGRYGYTFGSGTRLTVV.

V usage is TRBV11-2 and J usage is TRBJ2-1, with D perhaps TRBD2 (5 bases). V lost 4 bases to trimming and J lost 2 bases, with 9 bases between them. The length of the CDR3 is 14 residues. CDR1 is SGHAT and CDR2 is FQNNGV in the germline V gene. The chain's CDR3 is CASSYSGPYNEQFF. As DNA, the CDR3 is TGTGCCAGCAGCTACAGCGGACCCTACAATGAGCAGTTCTTC.

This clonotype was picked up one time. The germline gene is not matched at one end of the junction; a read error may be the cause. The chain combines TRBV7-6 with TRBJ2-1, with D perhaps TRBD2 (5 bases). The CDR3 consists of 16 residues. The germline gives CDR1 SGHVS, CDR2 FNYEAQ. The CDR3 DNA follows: TGTGCCAGCAGCTTACATTGCGAGGGCAGTTTTTACGAGCAGTCCTTC. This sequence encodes CASSLHCEGSFYEQSF.